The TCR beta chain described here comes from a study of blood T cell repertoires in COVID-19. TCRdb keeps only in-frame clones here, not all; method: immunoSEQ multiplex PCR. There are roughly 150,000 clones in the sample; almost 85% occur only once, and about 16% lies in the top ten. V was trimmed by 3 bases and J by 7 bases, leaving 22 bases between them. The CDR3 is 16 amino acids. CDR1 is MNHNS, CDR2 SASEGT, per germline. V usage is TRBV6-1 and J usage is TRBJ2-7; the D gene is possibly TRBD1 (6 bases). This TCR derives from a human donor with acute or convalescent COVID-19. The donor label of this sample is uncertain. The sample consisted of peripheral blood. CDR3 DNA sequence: TGTGCCAGCAGTGACGGAAGTGGCTGGGGGCAGCGAGAGCAGTACTTC. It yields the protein CASSDGSGWGQREQYF.